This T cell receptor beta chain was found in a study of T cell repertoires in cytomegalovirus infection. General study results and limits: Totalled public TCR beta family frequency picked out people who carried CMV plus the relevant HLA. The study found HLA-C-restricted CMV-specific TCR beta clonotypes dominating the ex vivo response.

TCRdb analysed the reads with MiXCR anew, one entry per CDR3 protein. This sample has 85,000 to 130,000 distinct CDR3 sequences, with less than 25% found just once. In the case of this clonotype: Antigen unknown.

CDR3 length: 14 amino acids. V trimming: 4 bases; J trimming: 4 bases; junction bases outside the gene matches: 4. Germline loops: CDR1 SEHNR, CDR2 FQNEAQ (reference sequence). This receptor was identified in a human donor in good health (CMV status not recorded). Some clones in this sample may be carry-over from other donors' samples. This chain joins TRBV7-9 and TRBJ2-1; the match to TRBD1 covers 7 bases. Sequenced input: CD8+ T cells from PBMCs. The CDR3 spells CASSWDRIYNEQFF. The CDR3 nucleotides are TGTGCCAGCAGCTGGGACAGAATATACAATGAGCAGTTCTTC.